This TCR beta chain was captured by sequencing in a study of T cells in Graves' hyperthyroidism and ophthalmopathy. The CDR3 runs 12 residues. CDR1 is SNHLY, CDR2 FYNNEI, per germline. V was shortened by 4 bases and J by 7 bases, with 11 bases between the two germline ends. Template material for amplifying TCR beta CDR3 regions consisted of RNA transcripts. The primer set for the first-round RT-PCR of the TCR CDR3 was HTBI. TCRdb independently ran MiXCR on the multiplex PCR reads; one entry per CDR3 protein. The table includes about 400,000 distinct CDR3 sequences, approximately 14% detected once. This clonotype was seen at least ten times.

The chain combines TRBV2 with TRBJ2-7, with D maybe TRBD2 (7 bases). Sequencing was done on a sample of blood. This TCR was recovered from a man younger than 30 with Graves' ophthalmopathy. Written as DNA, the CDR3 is TGTGCCAGCAGTGGGGGGGGCTATGAGCAGTACTTC. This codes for CASSGGGYEQYF.